The next 11 T cell receptor beta chains were all read from a single sample in a study of identical twins. TCRdb fed the 5' RACE reads into MiXCR, producing one record per CDR3 protein. The sample yields 420,000 or so distinct CDR3 sequences, around a sixth seen once. Sequencing was done on a sample of naive T cells sorted from blood. These receptors all stem from a man aged 50-59 years in good health.

The rearrangement links TRBV7-2 to TRBJ2-6, with D possibly matching TRBD2 (5 bases). CDR3 length equals 17 residues. Germline loops: CDR1 SGHTA, CDR2 FQGNSA. Between the trimmed V and J ends, which lost 5 bases and 0 bases, there was a span of 14 bases. Here the CDR3 DNA reads TGTGCCAGCAGCCCCCGAGGGCAGAACTCTGGGGCCAACGTCCTGACTTTC. It yields the protein CASSPRGQNSGANVLTF. The whole variable domain, remainder taken from reference TRBV7-2 and TRBJ2-6, is GAGVSQSPSNKVTEKGKDVELRCDPISGHTALYWYRQSLGQGLEFLIYFQGNSAPDKSGLPSDRFSAERTGGSVSTLTIQRTQQEDSAVYLCASSPRGQNSGANVLTFGAGSRLTVL.

V and J are TRBV12-3 or TRBV12-4 and TRBJ2-2, with a possible D match to TRBD2 (6 bases). CDR3 length: 15 residues. The V end lost 5 bases, the J end lost 7 bases, and 17 bases lay between the germline ends. In DNA, the CDR3 is TGTGCCAGCAGTCCCGGGGGTCTGCGGATCGGGGAGCTGTTTTTT. The encoded protein is CASSPGGLRIGELFF.

The chain couples TRBV15 to TRBJ2-7; D not resolved. The CDR3 length is 15 residues. Trimming removed 5 bases at V and 0 bases at J, with 14 bases between. Per germline, CDR1 LNHNV and CDR2 YYDKDF (reference sequence). CDR3 in DNA: TGTGCCACCAGCGACCGGACGGCTATCTCCTACGAGCAGTACTTC. This sequence encodes CATSDRTAISYEQYF.

The rearrangement uses TRBV20-1 and TRBJ1-1, with TRBD1 matching over 8 bases. CDR1 is DFQATT, CDR2 SNEGSKA, per germline (reference sequence). There are 18 residues in the CDR3. The J segment lost 4 bases and the V segment lost 6 bases, leaving 22 bases of the junction unmatched. This CDR3 reads CSAVDASPQGVKGTEAFF. The CDR3 coding sequence is TGCAGTGCCGTAGATGCCAGCCCACAGGGGGTTAAAGGCACTGAAGCTTTCTTT.

This clonotype was counted ten times or more. V usage is TRBV29-1 and J usage is TRBJ2-7; 8 positions agree with TRBD1. This CDR3 has 13 amino acids. V lost 3 bases, J lost 4 bases, and 5 bases stayed unmatched. Germline V lookup: CDR1 SQVTM, CDR2 ANQGSEA. The CDR3 DNA reads TGCAGCGTTGAGACAGGGGACACTTACGAGCAGTACTTC. It codes for CSVETGDTYEQYF.

This chain links TRBV11-2 with TRBJ2-1, with D hard to call. V was shortened by 2 bases and J by 2 bases, with 10 bases between the two germline ends. The CDR3 loop spans 15 amino acids. The germline CDR1 and CDR2 sequences are SGHAT and FQNNGV. The CDR3 sequence: CASSLMGNAYNEQFF. CDR3 bases: TGTGCCAGCAGCTTAATGGGGAATGCCTACAATGAGCAGTTCTTC. The whole variable domain, filled in from reference TRBV11-2 and TRBJ2-1, reads EAGVAQSPRYKIIEKRQSVAFWCNPISGHATLYWYQQILGQGPKLLIQFQNNGVVDDSQLPKDRFSAERLKGVDSTLKIQPAKLEDSAVYLCASSLMGNAYNEQFFGPGTRLTVL.

This clonotype was detected a few times. The chain is built from TRBV29-1 and TRBJ2-2; no clear D. This CDR3 has 12 residues. Trimming pared 4 bases from V and 4 bases from J, leaving 7 bases between. Per the germline V gene, CDR1 is SQVTM and CDR2 is ANQGSEA. The CDR3 DNA is TGCAGCGTTGTTGAGATCACCGGGGAGCTGTTTTTT. Its translation is CSVVEITGELFF.

This clonotype was counted at least ten times. The chain has TRBV27 and TRBJ2-5, with a possible D match to TRBD2 (5 bases). The CDR3 sequence is 15 residues long. Germline assignment: CDR1 MNHEY and CDR2 SMNVEV (reference sequence). Trimming removed 4 bases at V and 1 base at J, with 13 bases between. Here the CDR3 reads CASSSRGGVQETQYF. The CDR3 coding sequence is TGTGCCAGCAGTTCCCGGGGTGGGGTCCAAGAGACCCAGTACTTC.

There are many counts of this clonotype. The gene calls are TRBV7-6 and TRBJ2-2; 9 positions match TRBD1. V lost 6 bases to trimming and J lost 6 bases; unmatched junction nucleotides: 5. Germline CDR1 and CDR2: SGHVS and FNYEAQ. The CDR3 extends over 14 amino acids. CDR3 in amino acids: CASRKQGAAGELFF. The CDR3 DNA is TGTGCCAGCAGAAAACAGGGGGCTGCCGGGGAGCTGTTTTTT.

This clonotype was seen a handful of times. The chain has TRBV12-3 or TRBV12-4 and TRBJ2-5, with D tentatively TRBD2 (5 bases). Trimming shortened V by 5 bases and J by 2 bases, and 12 bases separated the two germline ends. There are 14 residues in the CDR3. The CDR3 loop is CASSNGLIQETQYF. The DNA for the CDR3 is TGTGCCAGCAGTAACGGACTGATACAAGAGACCCAGTACTTC.

This clonotype was found a few times. J is TRBJ1-2 and V is TRBV28; no reliable D call. The V and J ends lost 2 bases and 7 bases respectively, with 11 bases between them. Germline lookup yields CDR1 MDHEN and CDR2 SYDVKM. This CDR3 region has 13 residues. In DNA, the CDR3 is TGTGCCAGCAGTTTAGGTAACAGCGGTGGCTACACCTTC. Its protein is CASSLGNSGGYTF.